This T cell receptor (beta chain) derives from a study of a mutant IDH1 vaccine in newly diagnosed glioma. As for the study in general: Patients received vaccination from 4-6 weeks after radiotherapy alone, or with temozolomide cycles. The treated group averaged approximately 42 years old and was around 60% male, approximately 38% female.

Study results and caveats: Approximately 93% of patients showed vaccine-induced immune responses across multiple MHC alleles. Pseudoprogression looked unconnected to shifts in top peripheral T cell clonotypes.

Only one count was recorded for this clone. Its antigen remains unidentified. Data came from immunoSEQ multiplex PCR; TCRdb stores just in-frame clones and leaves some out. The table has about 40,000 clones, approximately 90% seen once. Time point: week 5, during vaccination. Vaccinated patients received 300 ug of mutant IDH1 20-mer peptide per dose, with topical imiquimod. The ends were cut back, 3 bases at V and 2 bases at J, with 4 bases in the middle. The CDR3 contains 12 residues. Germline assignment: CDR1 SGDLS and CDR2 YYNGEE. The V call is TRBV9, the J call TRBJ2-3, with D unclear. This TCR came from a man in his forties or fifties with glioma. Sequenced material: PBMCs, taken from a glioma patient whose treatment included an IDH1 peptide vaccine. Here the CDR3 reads CASSADTDTQYF. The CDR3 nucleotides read TGTGCCAGCAGCGCAGACACAGATACGCAGTATTTT.